A single sample is the source of the 13 T cell receptor beta chains below, sequenced in a study of CXCR3-negative and CXCR3-positive naive CD8 T cells. The libraries of TRB cDNA were prepared using 5' RACE with UMI labels. TCRdb reprocessed the 5' RACE reads, with one entry per CDR3 protein and no DNA. This repertoire includes around 40,000 distinct CDR3 sequences. Sequencing was carried out using naive CXCR3- CD8+ T cells from blood. Indicated subset: CD45RO-CCR7+CD27+CD95- naive CD8+ T cells lacking CXCR3 (TNR3-). Source of these receptors: a human donor in good health. Some clones in this sample may be carry-over from other donors' samples.

This chain links TRBV25-1 with TRBJ1-1; TCRdb selects TRBD1, and the lack of DNA leaves this call unchecked. This CDR3 spans 13 amino acids. Per germline, CDR1 MGHDK and CDR2 SYGVNS. Here the CDR3 reads CASIGGSNTEAFF.

The V and J genes are TRBV7-9 and TRBJ1-2; TCRdb designates TRBD1, a call that cannot be tested without DNA. The CDR3 consists of 16 residues. Germline V CDR1 and CDR2: SEHNR, FQNEAQ (reference sequence). The CDR3 here is CASSRGLQGRGYGYTF.

V and J are TRBV6-1 and TRBJ2-5; TCRdb selects TRBD1, and the lack of DNA leaves this call unchecked. There are 13 residues in the CDR3. Germline values: CDR1 MNHNS, CDR2 SASEGT. CDR3 amino acids: CASSEWTVQTQYF.

V and J are TRBV5-1 and TRBJ1-1; TCRdb's D call, TRBD1, is unchecked because there is no DNA. This CDR3 spans 15 amino acids. Looked up from germline, CDR1 is SGHRS and CDR2 is YFSETQ. The CDR3 protein is CASSDRGQEGTEAFF. Full variable domain (outside the CDR3, taken from reference TRBV5-1 and TRBJ1-1): KAGVTQTPRYLIKTRGQQVTLSCSPISGHRSVSWYQQTPGQGLQFLFEYFSETQRNKGNFPGRFSGRQFSNSRSEMNVSTLELGDSALYLCASSDRGQEGTEAFFGQGTRLTVV.

The chain employs TRBV29-1 and TRBJ2-2; the TCRdb call, TRBD1, lacks DNA for checking. CDR1 is SQVTM, CDR2 ANQGSEA, per germline. The CDR3 runs 12 residues. Here the CDR3 reads CSGTGNTGELFF.

The V and J genes are TRBV7-9 and TRBJ2-1. CDR1 SEHNR and CDR2 FQNEAQ come from the germline V gene (reference sequence). This CDR3 spans 12 amino acids. The CDR3 loop reads CASSSLVNEQFF.

The chain has TRBV14 and TRBJ2-5; lacking DNA, the TRBD1 call made by TCRdb goes unchecked. The CDR3 length is 13 residues. Per the germline V gene, CDR1 is SGHDN and CDR2 is FVKESK. CDR3: CASSSWGGETQYF.

Judged by frequency, this clonotype is medium-sized (0.01 to 0.1%). The chain carries TRBV20-1 and TRBJ2-7; TCRdb selects TRBD1, and the lack of DNA leaves this call unchecked. The germline V gene has CDR1 DFQATT and CDR2 SNEGSKA (reference sequence). The CDR3 length is 15 residues. CDR3 sequence reads: CSATDRGSSSYEQYF.

The V and J genes are TRBV4-3 and TRBJ1-1. The germline CDR1 and CDR2 sequences are LGHNA and YSLEER. The CDR3 contains 15 residues. CDR3 sequence: CASSQWVGRNTEAFF.

The chain couples TRBV7-9 to TRBJ1-1; the D gene TCRdb calls, TRBD1, cannot be checked with no DNA. Germline assignment: CDR1 SEHNR and CDR2 FQNEAQ (reference sequence). CDR3 length: 14 residues. The CDR3 sequence: CASIGMKENTEAFF.

The chain has TRBV19 and TRBJ2-1; TCRdb returns TRBD2, unconfirmable since there is no DNA. The germline CDR1 and CDR2 sequences are LNHDA and SQIVND (reference sequence). The CDR3 is made up of 15 amino acids. The CDR3 loop reads CASSIGYPGLDEQFF.

The genes are TRBV7-8 and TRBJ2-1; the D call from TCRdb, TRBD2, cannot be confirmed without DNA. There are 17 residues in the CDR3. Germline CDR1 reads SGHVS; CDR2 reads FQNEAQ. The CDR3 reads CASSLESGTAAYNEQFF.

The chain has TRBV12-3 or TRBV12-4 and TRBJ1-1; TCRdb lists TRBD1, though no DNA is available to test this call. The CDR3 loop spans 12 amino acids. The CDR3 is CASSPGDTEAFF.